These 21 T cell receptor beta chains originate from one sample sequenced in a study of blood T cell repertoires in COVID-19. The table came from immunoSEQ multiplex PCR; TCRdb's copy has only in-frame clones and leaves some out. The data hold 200,000 to 300,000 clones, with 65% to 90% observed a single time. The material sequenced was peripheral blood. The receptors derive from a young man with active or convalescent COVID-19.

A single count supports this clone. The CDR3: CASSPDSRSGYTF. CDR3 sequence (DNA): TGTGCCAGCAGTCCTGACAGTAGGAGCGGCTACACCTTC. V usage is TRBV6-5 and J usage is TRBJ1-2, with a possible D match to TRBD1 (5 bases). CDR3 length: 13 residues. CDR1 and CDR2 from the germline V gene are MNHEY and SVGAGI. V lost 5 bases, J lost 8 bases, and 15 bases lay in between.

The rearrangement links TRBV10-2 to TRBJ1-1, with a weak D call TRBD1 (5 bases). The V gene lost 8 bases and the J gene lost 1 base, with 11 bases spanning the gap. The CDR3 contains 13 residues. Germline values: CDR1 WSHSY, CDR2 SAAADI. CDR3 region: CASGAGRNTEAFF. CDR3 bases: TGCGCCAGCGGGGCAGGGCGGAACACTGAAGCTTTCTTT.

The rearrangement joins TRBV6-5 to TRBJ1-1; D perhaps matches TRBD1 (5 bases). The V end lost 5 bases, the J end lost 5 bases, and 12 bases lay between the germline ends. CDR1 is MNHEY and CDR2 is SVGAGI in the germline V gene. This CDR3 region has 13 residues. The CDR3 bases are TGTGCCAGCAGTATATACTACAGGACTGAAGCTTTCTTT. As protein: CASSIYYRTEAFF.

V and J are TRBV4-3 and TRBJ2-3, with 11 positions matching TRBD2. Germline assignment: CDR1 LGHNA and CDR2 YSLEER. The length of the CDR3 is 16 residues. V lost 0 bases and J lost 5; bases outside the gene matches: 4. The CDR3 here is CASSQDGLAGGDTQYF. CDR3 DNA: TGCGCCAGCAGCCAAGACGGGCTAGCGGGGGGAGATACGCAGTATTTT.

The rearrangement uses TRBV6-5 and TRBJ2-5; D remains ambiguous. This CDR3 has 14 amino acids. From germline, CDR1 is MNHEY and CDR2 SVGAGI. Trimming removed 10 bases from V and 4 bases from J, with 19 bases in between. CDR3 sequence: CATHPSSFGETQYF. Written as DNA, the CDR3 is TGTGCCACCCACCCCAGTTCCTTTGGAGAGACCCAGTACTTC.

The chain couples TRBV11-2 to TRBJ2-7; tentative D call: TRBD2 (7 bases). The ends were cut back, 4 bases at V and 6 bases at J, with 16 bases in the middle. This CDR3 has 14 residues. The germline V gene encodes CDR1 SGHAT and CDR2 FQNNGV. Here the CDR3 reads CASSSPGGSGEQYF. In DNA form, the CDR3 reads TGTGCCAGCAGCTCTCCGGGGGGCAGCGGCGAGCAGTACTTC.

The J gene is TRBJ2-2, the V gene TRBV11-2; the D gene is possibly TRBD1 (6 bases). The CDR3 loop spans 16 amino acids. Germline assignment: CDR1 SGHAT and CDR2 FQNNGV. Between the trimmed V and J ends, which lost 3 bases and 5 bases, there was a span of 16 bases. DNA of the CDR3: TGTGCCAGCAGCTTTGGATCAGGGGTTGAGACCGGGGAGCTGTTTTTT. Translation gives CASSFGSGVETGELFF.

The genes are TRBV7-9 and TRBJ1-2; D possibly corresponds to TRBD1 (5 bases). The CDR3 length is 15 residues. V lost 4 bases to trimming and J lost 13 bases, with 25 bases between them. Germline V lookup: CDR1 SEHNR, CDR2 FQNEAQ (reference sequence). CDR3 sequence: CASSSRDITGQYATF. DNA for the CDR3: TGTGCCAGCAGCTCCCGCGATATCACCGGACAATACGCCACCTTC.

The chain combines TRBV11-2 with TRBJ2-1; D is possibly TRBD1 (6 bases). There are 16 residues in the CDR3. The ends were cut back, 5 bases at V and 5 bases at J, with 19 bases in the middle. The germline V gene encodes CDR1 SGHAT and CDR2 FQNNGV. The CDR3 here is CASSLPTGTRNNEQFF. The CDR3 coding sequence is TGTGCCAGCAGCCTGCCGACCGGGACACGTAACAATGAGCAGTTCTTC.

The chain couples TRBV10-3 to TRBJ2-1; TRBD2 matches 16 bases. The CDR3 consists of 15 residues. Trimming at V came to 8 bases and at J to 9 bases, leaving 7 bases not matched to a gene. Germline V lookup: CDR1 ENHRY, CDR2 SYGVKD. The CDR3 loop is CAIDGTSGGAGEQFF. As DNA, the CDR3 is TGTGCCATCGATGGGACTAGCGGGGGGGCCGGTGAGCAGTTCTTC.

The chain employs TRBV27 and TRBJ2-7; 8 bases fit TRBD2. The CDR3 loop spans 15 amino acids. Germline V gene lookup returns CDR1 MNHEY and CDR2 SMNVEV (reference sequence). Germline trimming cut 2 bases from V and 4 bases from J; bases unmatched to any gene: 7. The CDR3 DNA reads as TGTGCCAGCAGTTTAGCCGGGACTAGAGGGTACGAGCAGTACTTC. This sequence encodes CASSLAGTRGYEQYF.

In nucleotides, the CDR3 is TGTGCCAGCAGCTTAACGGGACTAGGAAGTTCCGAGCAGTACTTC. Encoded protein: CASSLTGLGSSEQYF. The rearrangement joins TRBV7-3 to TRBJ2-7; 8 bases fit TRBD2. J gave up 6 bases and V 0 bases, and 7 bases lay outside the gene matches. This CDR3 is built from 15 residues. The germline CDR1 and CDR2 sequences are SGHTA and FQGTGA.

The V call is TRBV19, the J call TRBJ1-5, with D perhaps matching TRBD1 (5 bases). CDR1 is LNHDA and CDR2 is SQIVND in the germline V gene (reference sequence). Trimming left V 3 bases short and J 4 bases short, with 16 bases between. The CDR3 has 16 amino acids. The CDR3 DNA follows: TGTGCCAGTAGTATTCTTCGCGGACAAGGAAATCAGCCCCAGCATTTT. Protein sequence: CASSILRGQGNQPQHF.

The chain couples TRBV5-1 to TRBJ1-1, with TRBD1 identical over 8 bases. The CDR3 contains 17 residues. V shed 4 bases and J 1 base; nucleotides not matched to a gene: 12. CDR1 SGHRS and CDR2 YFSETQ come from the germline V gene. DNA of the CDR3: TGCGCCAGCAGCACCGGACAGGGAGCGGTCAAGAACACTGAAGCTTTCTTT. Its protein product is CASSTGQGAVKNTEAFF. Full variable domain (remainder filled in from reference TRBV5-1 and TRBJ1-1): KAGVTQTPRYLIKTRGQQVTLSCSPISGHRSVSWYQQTPGQGLQFLFEYFSETQRNKGNFPGRFSGRQFSNSRSEMNVSTLELGDSALYLCASSTGQGAVKNTEAFFGQGTRLTVV.

The chain joins TRBV3-1 (or the pseudogene TRBV3-2) to TRBJ1-1, with D perhaps matching TRBD1 (6 bases). This CDR3 comprises 14 residues. In germline, CDR1 is LGHDT, CDR2 YNNKEL (reference sequence). V was trimmed by 4 bases and J by 4 bases, leaving 13 bases between them. CDR3 amino acids: CASSPRGTGTEAFF. In nucleotides, the CDR3 is TGTGCCAGCAGCCCAAGGGGGACGGGCACTGAAGCTTTCTTT.

The J gene is TRBJ2-3, the V gene TRBV7-9, with TRBD1 as a possible D gene (5 bases). Germline values: CDR1 SEHNR, CDR2 FQNEAQ (reference sequence). Trimming cost V 5 bases and J 0 bases, with 12 bases left between them. This CDR3 has 15 residues. The CDR3 sequence is CASSHRTRSTDTQYF. CDR3 in DNA: TGTGCCAGCAGCCACCGGACACGCAGCACAGATACGCAGTATTTT.

The rearrangement uses TRBV14 and TRBJ2-5, with D perhaps TRBD2 (6 bases). V lost 0 bases, J lost 5 bases, and 13 bases lay in between. From germline, CDR1 is SGHDN and CDR2 FVKESK. This CDR3 spans 15 amino acids. CDR3 coding DNA: TGTGCCAGCAGCCAAGATCGAGGAGGGCCTGAGACCCAGTACTTC. This gives the protein CASSQDRGGPETQYF.

The chain links TRBV5-6 to TRBJ1-6; the match to TRBD1 covers 11 bases. CDR3 length: 15 amino acids. The V and J ends lost 4 bases and 10 bases, in that order; junction bases with no gene match: 7. Germline assignment: CDR1 SGHDT and CDR2 YYEEEE. The CDR3 DNA reads TGTGCCAGCAGCAGTGGACAGGGGGCTTGGTCACCCCTCCACTTT. It specifies CASSSGQGAWSPLHF.

The J gene is TRBJ2-2, the V gene TRBV7-3; 8 bases fit TRBD2. The CDR3 extends over 16 amino acids. V dropped 2 bases and J dropped 6; count of bases not matched to a gene: 8. The germline CDR1 and CDR2 sequences are SGHTA and FQGTGA. CDR3 region: CASSLSGGAVAGELFF. The CDR3 region has the DNA TGTGCCAGCAGCTTATCCGGGGGGGCCGTCGCCGGGGAGCTGTTTTTT. Drawing the rest from reference TRBV7-3 and TRBJ2-2, the complete variable domain is GAGVSQTPSNKVTEKGKYVELRCDPISGHTALYWYRQSLGQGPEFLIYFQGTGAADDSGLPNDRFFAVRPEGSVSTLKIQRTERGDSAVYLCASSLSGGAVAGELFFGEGSRLTVL.

The CDR3 spells CASLQGYTYEQYF. The CDR3 nucleotides read TGTGCCAGCCTACAGGGGTACACCTACGAGCAGTACTTC. V usage is TRBV2 and J usage is TRBJ2-7; 7 nucleotides agree with TRBD1. The germline V gene encodes CDR1 SNHLY and CDR2 FYNNEI. J lost 2 bases, V lost 8 bases, and 6 bases had no gene match. The CDR3 length is 13 residues.

This rearrangement joins TRBV10-2 to TRBJ2-7, with D possibly being TRBD2 (5 bases). V was trimmed by 4 bases and J by 4 bases, leaving 14 bases between them. Germline CDR1 is WSHSY and CDR2 is SAAADI. The length of the CDR3 is 14 residues. The chain's CDR3 is CASSASPGWYEQYF. CDR3 nucleotides: TGCGCCAGCAGTGCTTCTCCGGGGTGGTACGAGCAGTACTTC.